These 5 T cell receptor beta chains originate from one sample sequenced in a study of blood T cells in healthy people across ages. Together with a sample-barcoded 5' primer, a J-beta primer mix was included in a second PCR lasting about 6 to 11 cycles. TCRdb reprocessed the 5' RACE reads with MiXCR, giving one entry per CDR3 protein. In the table there are about 1.5 million distinct CDR3 sequences, 42% of which are singletons. Source material: blood. These receptors all stem from a woman aged 18-29 years in good health.

V is TRBV12-3 or TRBV12-4 and J is TRBJ2-5, with 7 positions matching TRBD2. The CDR3 is made up of 14 amino acids. V was clipped by 3 bases and J by 2 bases; unmatched bases: 3. Here the CDR3 DNA reads TGTGCCAGCAGTTTTGGGGGGGGTCAAGAGACCCAGTACTTC. This sequence encodes CASSFGGGQETQYF.

This chain joins TRBV6-1 and TRBJ1-2; D may be TRBD1 (5 bases). CDR1 is MNHNS and CDR2 is SASEGT in the germline V gene. CDR3 size: 14 residues. Deletions cut 6 bases from V and 6 bases from J, with 17 bases between. CDR3 nucleotides: TGTGCCAGCAGCCCCCGGGGGGGTTTAGATGGCTACACCTTC. It is translated as CASSPRGGLDGYTF.

This clonotype has only a few counts. J is TRBJ2-1 and V is TRBV12-3 or TRBV12-4, with unresolved D. The J call may be faulty, since TRBJ2-7 better matches the DNA end. The CDR3 totals 13 residues. CDR3 amino acids: CASSLGWRGEQYF. The CDR3 region has the DNA TGTGCCAGCAGTTTAGGGTGGAGAGGCGAGCAGTACTTC.

With regard to this clonotype: It may be a read error: a sequence one base away is much more abundant. The J gene is TRBJ1-2, the V gene TRBV28; D perhaps matches TRBD1 (6 bases). Germline V CDR1 and CDR2: MDHEN, SYDVKM. CDR3 length equals 13 residues. The CDR3, as DNA: TGTGCCGGCAGCCCGACAGGACTCTATGGCTACACCTTC. Its translation is CAGSPTGLYGYTF.

This clonotype was observed a few times. The chain recombines TRBV12-3 or TRBV12-4 with TRBJ2-3, with 11 bases fitting TRBD2. There are 16 residues in the CDR3. Germline trimming cut 5 bases from V and 4 bases from J; bases unmatched to any gene: 8. DNA of the CDR3: TGTGCCAGCAGTCCTATAGCGGGAGGGCTCCCAGATACGCAGTATTTT. This gives the protein CASSPIAGGLPDTQYF.